This paragraph reports one T cell receptor (beta chain). The antigen is undetermined. This record belongs to a study of cytomegalovirus exposure and HLA in healthy donors. Overall study findings and caveats: As confirmed in vitro, a few CMV-associated chains were specific for CMV antigens.

Sequenced by immunoSEQ multiplex PCR; TCRdb stores in-frame clones only, minus some. Of about 170,000 clones listed, around 87% are singletons. This CDR3 comprises 12 residues. Germline CDR1 reads SEHNR; CDR2 reads FQNEAQ (reference sequence). V shed 1 base and J shed 10 bases, with 8 bases lying between them. The chain couples TRBV7-9 to TRBJ2-1; D gene uncertain. The sample consisted of PBMCs. The sequence was obtained from a woman in her 30s in good health and CMV-seronegative. This chain's CDR3 is CASSLDLREQFF. The CDR3 DNA follows: TGTGCCAGCAGCTTAGACCTTCGGGAGCAGTTCTTC.